This TCR beta chain came from a study of shared clonotypes between healthy human individuals. Deep-level running was used for the assay. The method was immunoSEQ multiplex PCR; TCRdb's version includes in-frame clones alone and lacks a portion of them. The sample includes under 150,000 clones, about two thirds of them seen just once. HIV-negative, healthy adults without recent acute infections or vaccinations were the donors. Both CD45RO+ cells and CCR7-negative CD45RA+ TemRA cells were combined to make up CD8 memory. The CDR3 sequence is 15 residues long. Trimming cost V 0 bases and J 0 bases, with 9 bases left between them. Germline V gene lookup returns CDR1 MNHEY and CDR2 SMNVEV (reference sequence).

This chain connects TRBV27 to TRBJ2-7; D unresolved. The clonotype comes from a woman between 25 and 40 years old in good health. Sequencing was carried out using memory CD8+ T cells sorted from blood. Subset: CD45RO+ cells pooled with CCR7-negative TemRA cells. The CDR3, as DNA: TGTGCCAGCAGTTTATCAGTTCGGAGCTCCTACGAGCAGTACTTC. Its protein is CASSLSVRSSYEQYF.